Listed here are 20 T cell receptor beta chains from one sample, sequenced in a study of tumor-infiltrating lymphocytes in primary liver carcinoma. Unsorted whole blood yielded the blood RNA, and germline DNA was also extracted. Using a constant-region primer together with ProtoScript II reverse transcriptase, TCR beta cDNA was made from about 490 ng of total RNA. Three-round nested multiplex PCR performed with slightly modified ARM-PCR produced the TCR beta libraries. The first two PCR rounds, around 10 cycles each, used TRBV1-TRBV30 forward primers and a C-beta reverse primer. TCRdb redid the calling of the multiplex PCR reads with MiXCR, one entry per CDR3 protein. This sample carries fewer than 400,000 distinct CDR3 sequences, roughly 60% of them seen once, and the ten largest clones take about 8.4%. The sample consisted of peripheral blood. The receptors were gathered from a man in his forties or fifties with primary liver carcinoma and hepatitis B virus infection.

With regard to this clonotype: This may be a read error, as it is one base from a much larger clone. The chain employs TRBV6-1 and TRBJ2-7; 8 nucleotides match TRBD2. Germline V gene lookup returns CDR1 MNHNS and CDR2 SASEGT. The CDR3 has 14 residues. The CDR3 DNA is TGTGTCAGCAGTGTGGGACTAGGGCGCTACGAGCAGTACTTC. Translated, it gives CVSSVGLGRYEQYF.

This sequence joins TRBV5-1 and TRBJ2-3; maybe TRBD1 (6 bases). Looked up from germline, CDR1 is SGHRS and CDR2 is YFSETQ. Trimming cost V 7 bases and J 0 bases, with 12 bases left between them. The CDR3 runs to 14 residues. The CDR3 loop is CASFGQMSTDTQYF. CDR3 DNA: TGCGCCAGCTTCGGACAGATGAGCACAGATACGCAGTATTTT.

This clonotype was seen at least ten times. The chain is built from TRBV11-1 and TRBJ1-1; D possibly corresponds to TRBD1 (5 bases). The germline V gene has CDR1 SGHAT and CDR2 FQDESV (reference sequence). The V and J ends lost 3 bases and 1 base respectively, with 15 bases between them. CDR3 length equals 16 residues. CDR3 protein: CASSFLAGTGNTEAFF. The CDR3 region has the DNA TGTGCCAGCAGCTTTTTAGCCGGGACGGGGAACACTGAAGCTTTCTTT.

As concerns this clonotype: Being one base from a much bigger clone, this may be a read error. The chain recombines TRBV5-1 with TRBJ2-5; TRBD2 agrees at 13 bases. CDR1 is SGHRS, CDR2 YFSETQ, per germline. CDR3 length: 17 amino acids. CDR3 nucleotide sequence: TGCGCCAGCAGCTCCTACGGACTAGCGGGAGAGCAAGAGGCCCAGTACTTC. Translated, it gives CASSSYGLAGEQEAQYF.

Comment on this clonotype: A single base separates this from a much larger clone, so it may be a read error. The chain combines TRBV12-3 or TRBV12-4 with TRBJ2-4; D remains ambiguous. CDR3 length equals 13 residues. V lost 3 bases, J lost 3 bases, and 6 bases lay in between. CDR3 in amino acids: CASSFGFKNIQYF. CDR3 in DNA: TGTGCCAGCAGTTTCGGGTTCAAAAACATTCAGTACTTC.

The gene calls are TRBV5-1 and TRBJ2-3, with 12 bases lining up with TRBD2. The CDR3 is 15 amino acids. J lost 6 bases, V lost 4 bases, and 6 bases had no gene match. The germline CDR1 and CDR2 sequences are SGHRS and YFSETQ. DNA for the CDR3: TGCGCCAGCAGCAAAGGACTAGCGGGAAGTGATACGCAGTATTTT. Its translation: CASSKGLAGSDTQYF.

Worth noting for this clonotype: A much more abundant neighbour one base away suggests this may be a read error. This rearrangement joins TRBV6-6 to TRBJ1-3, with 8 bases aligning to TRBD1. Germline CDR1 MNHNY, CDR2 SVGAGI (reference sequence). The CDR3 has 17 amino acids. CDR3 region: CATSYPGQGLSGNTIYF. The CDR3 coding sequence is TGTGCCACCAGTTACCCTGGACAGGGCCTCTCTGGAAACACCATATATTTT.

With regard to this clonotype: A much bigger clone sits one base away, suggesting this may be a read error. The rearrangement joins TRBV4-2 to TRBJ2-7; 10 bases line up with TRBD2. Germline CDR1 reads LGHNA; CDR2 reads YNFKEQ. V lost 4 bases, J lost 4 bases, and 13 bases stayed unmatched. The CDR3 contains 17 residues. CDR3 loop: CASSRAPLAGVKYEQYF. Here the CDR3 DNA reads TGTGCCAGCAGCCGAGCCCCCCTAGCGGGAGTCAAGTACGAGCAGTACTTC.

Turning to this clonotype: At one end the junction does not follow the germline gene, possibly because of a read error. This sequence joins TRBV11-2 and TRBJ2-1, with 8 positions matching TRBD2. From germline, CDR1 is SGHAT and CDR2 FQNNGV. This CDR3 region has 17 residues. CDR3 sequence: CASSLDRGGRFYNELFF. In nucleotides, the CDR3 is TGTGCCAGCAGCCTAGATAGGGGCGGGAGGTTCTACAATGAGCTGTTCTTC. The full variable domain, completed using reference TRBV11-2 and TRBJ2-1, is EAGVAQSPRYKIIEKRQSVAFWCNPISGHATLYWYQQILGQGPKLLIQFQNNGVVDDSQLPKDRFSAERLKGVDSTLKIQPAKLEDSAVYLCASSLDRGGRFYNELFFGPGTRLTVL.

A word on this clonotype: One junction end disagrees with the germline gene, perhaps due to a read error. This chain connects TRBV5-1 to TRBJ2-2; TRBD1 matches 7 bases. The CDR3 contains 14 residues. Germline values: CDR1 SGHRS, CDR2 YFSETQ. CDR3 protein: CASSPGQKTGELFF. CDR3 nucleotide sequence: TGCGCCAGCAGCCCGGGACAGAAAACCGGGGAACTGTTTTTT.

The chain joins TRBV2 to TRBJ1-6, with D possibly being TRBD1 (5 bases). CDR1 is SNHLY and CDR2 is FYNNEI in the germline V gene. CDR3 length: 13 amino acids. V shed 7 bases and J shed 7 bases, with 11 bases lying between them. As DNA, the CDR3 is TGTGCCAGCAACGGGCAGGGAAATTCACCCCTCCACTTT. The encoded protein is CASNGQGNSPLHF. The complete variable domain, with remaining parts taken from reference TRBV2 and TRBJ1-6, reads EPEVTQTPSHQVTQMGQEVILRCVPISNHLYFYWYRQILGQKVEFLVSFYNNEISEKSEIFDDQFSVERPDGSNFTLKIRSTKLEDSAMYFCASNGQGNSPLHFGNGTRLTVT.

This clonotype was counted a single time. Possible read error: a much larger clone is one base away. The chain couples TRBV6-2 or TRBV6-3 to TRBJ1-5; no clear D gene. This CDR3 contains 14 residues. Germline assignment: CDR1 MNHEY and CDR2 SVGEGT. CDR3 coding DNA: TGTGCCAGTAGTTACGGGAAGGGTAATCAGCCCCAGCATTTT. Translation gives CASSYGKGNQPQHF.

Concerning this clonotype: The germline gene is not matched at one end of the junction; a read error may be the cause. The V and J genes are TRBV10-3 and TRBJ2-1, with 7 bases aligning to TRBD1. CDR3 length equals 12 residues. Germline loops: CDR1 ENHRY, CDR2 SYGVKD. The CDR3 protein is CAISQGGYGQFF. DNA of the CDR3: TGTGCCATCAGCCAAGGGGGCTATGGGCAGTTTTTC.

Note on this clonotype: A much larger clone sits a single nucleotide away, making a read error possible. The chain carries TRBV4-3 and TRBJ1-4; a possible D gene is TRBD1 (5 bases). CDR3 size: 16 residues. Per the germline V gene, CDR1 is LGHNA and CDR2 is YSLEER. Trimming left V 8 bases short and J 3 bases short, with 19 bases between. The CDR3 reads CASGRDPVNPNEKLFF. Here the CDR3 DNA reads TGCGCCAGCGGCCGGGACCCGGTCAACCCTAATGAAAAACTGTTTTTT.

This clonotype was seen at least ten times. The V and J genes are TRBV11-2 and TRBJ2-2, with 10 bases fitting TRBD1. This CDR3 is 15 amino acids long. In germline, CDR1 is SGHAT, CDR2 FQNNGV. With 2 bases clipped from V and 6 bases from J, the junction kept 3 bases outside the gene matches. CDR3 in amino acids: CASSLRQGAAGELFF. The CDR3 bases are TGTGCCAGCAGCTTAAGACAGGGGGCGGCCGGGGAGCTGTTTTTT.

Details on this clonotype: One end of the junction varies from germline; a read error may be responsible. This chain joins TRBV5-4 and TRBJ2-1, with D possibly matching TRBD2 (5 bases). The CDR3 is made up of 17 amino acids. Germline V CDR1 and CDR2: SGHNT, YYREEE (reference sequence). CDR3 in DNA: TGTGTCAGCAGCCCATCTAGAGGGCAAAGCTCCTACAATGAGCAGTTCTTC. This codes for CVSSPSRGQSSYNEQFF.

The chain recombines TRBV29-1 with TRBJ2-1, with D hard to call. This CDR3 is 11 amino acids long. The V end was cut by 8 bases, the J end by 13 bases, with 18 bases between. Germline CDR1 and CDR2: SQVTM and ANQGSEA. The CDR3 spells CSSADLPEQFF. DNA of the CDR3: TGCAGCAGTGCGGACCTCCCCGAACAGTTCTTC.

Turning to this clonotype: This may be a read error, as it is one base from a much larger clone. V is TRBV6-2 or TRBV6-3 and J is TRBJ1-1, with unresolved D. V shed 6 bases and J shed 2 bases, with 7 bases lying between them. The CDR3 covers 12 residues. Per the germline V gene, CDR1 is MNHEY and CDR2 is SVGEGT. The CDR3 region has the DNA TGTGCCAGCAGGTGGGCTAACACTGAAGCTTTCTTT. It specifies CASRWANTEAFF.

In this sample, this clonotype turned up a few times. The chain joins TRBV6-2 or TRBV6-3 to TRBJ1-3, with D hard to call. This CDR3 is 16 amino acids long. The germline V gene has CDR1 MNHEY and CDR2 SVGEGT. V shed 6 bases and J shed 0 bases, with 15 bases lying between them. In nucleotides, the CDR3 is TGTGCCAGCAGGCGCCAACGGACGGTCTCTGGAAACACCATATATTTT. It specifies CASRRQRTVSGNTIYF.

The V call is TRBV6-1, the J call TRBJ1-1; D not certain. Trimming left V 5 bases short and J 5 bases short, with 15 bases between. Germline V gene data show CDR1 as MNHNS and CDR2 as SASEGT. The CDR3 covers 14 residues. The CDR3 DNA reads as TGTGCCAGCAGTCATAGACAACCGGGGACTGAAGCTTTCTTT. This gives the protein CASSHRQPGTEAFF.